This passage covers 32 T cell receptor beta chains from one sample sequenced in a study of cytomegalovirus exposure and HLA in healthy donors. Profiling relied on immunoSEQ multiplex PCR, and the TCRdb table lists in-frame clones only, not all of them. The table includes more than 120,000 clones, approximately 88% detected once. The specimen sequenced was PBMCs. These receptors were taken from a man between 18 and 35 years old in good health and CMV-seropositive.

The CDR3 nucleotides read TGTGCCTGGAGTTCAACGGGACAGGGGTTTGACTACACCTTC. This gives the protein CAWSSTGQGFDYTF. The chain recombines TRBV30 with TRBJ1-2; 10 positions match TRBD1. Trimming at V came to 2 bases and at J to 10 bases, leaving 10 bases not matched to a gene. Germline lookup yields CDR1 GTSNPN and CDR2 SVGIG (reference sequence). The CDR3 has 14 residues. Using reference TRBV30 and TRBJ1-2 for the parts outside the CDR3, the full variable domain is SQTIHQWPATLVQPVGSPLSLECTVEGTSNPNLYWYRQAAGRGLQLLFYSVGIGQISSEVPQNLSASRPQDRQFILSSKKLLLSDSGFYLCAWSSTGQGFDYTFGSGTRLTVV.

This clone showed up just a few times. The chain carries TRBV10-1 and TRBJ1-2, with D possibly matching TRBD1 (6 bases). Trimming took off 2 bases at V and 4 bases at J, with 8 bases between the two ends. From germline, CDR1 is WNHNN and CDR2 SYGVQD (reference sequence). This CDR3 has 13 residues. CDR3 loop: CASSEGQFYGYTF. The CDR3 region has the DNA TGCGCCAGCAGTGAGGGACAGTTCTATGGCTACACCTTC.

With regard to this clone: At one end the junction does not follow the germline gene, possibly because of a read error. This chain links TRBV11-2 with TRBJ1-2; 10 positions agree with TRBD1. There are 16 residues in the CDR3. Per germline, CDR1 SGHAT and CDR2 FQNNGV. CDR3 sequence reads: CASSLDAGTGAYGYTF. Written as DNA, the CDR3 is TGTGCCAGCAGCCTAGATGCCGGGACAGGGGCATATGGCTACACCTTC.

The genes are TRBV30 and TRBJ2-7; TRBD1 matches 10 bases. The V gene end was trimmed by 4 bases and the J gene end by 6 bases; junction bases not matched to a gene: 9. Germline V gene lookup returns CDR1 GTSNPN and CDR2 SVGIG (reference sequence). The CDR3 length is 14 residues. The CDR3 DNA reads as TGTGCCTGGACCCGAGGACAGGGGGTGAGCGAGCAGTACTTC. Its protein is CAWTRGQGVSEQYF.

The gene calls are TRBV6-5 and TRBJ1-5, with no clear D. Per the germline V gene, CDR1 is MNHEY and CDR2 is SVGAGI. The CDR3 length is 15 residues. V was cut by 2 bases and J by 6 bases, with 14 bases left in between. CDR3 protein: CASSYRMGGGQPQHF. CDR3 nucleotide sequence: TGTGCCAGCAGTTACAGGATGGGAGGAGGTCAGCCCCAGCATTTT.

A few counts support this clone. The chain links TRBV4-2 to TRBJ2-6; D is unclear. The CDR3 extends over 16 amino acids. Germline loops: CDR1 LGHNA, CDR2 YNFKEQ. The ends were cut back, 0 bases at V and 0 bases at J, with 6 bases in the middle. The CDR3 protein is CASSQEGGSGANVLTF. The CDR3 bases are TGTGCCAGCAGCCAAGAAGGCGGCTCTGGGGCCAACGTCCTGACTTTC.

CDR3 in DNA: TGTGCCAGCAGACCAGAGGACGGACACTACTATGGCTACACCTTC. Translating gives CASRPEDGHYYGYTF. The V call is TRBV27, the J call TRBJ1-2, with TRBD1 as a possible D gene (5 bases). V was cut by 6 bases and J by 3 bases, with 17 bases left in between. The CDR3 has 15 amino acids. Germline loops: CDR1 MNHEY, CDR2 SMNVEV (reference sequence).

The V call is TRBV27, the J call TRBJ2-7; no clear D. The V gene's germline CDR1 is MNHEY and CDR2 SMNVEV (reference sequence). The CDR3 has 13 amino acids. Trimming removed 2 bases at V and 2 bases at J, with 7 bases between. The CDR3 DNA reads as TGTGCCAGCAGTTTACAGGCGCCCTACGAGCAGTACTTC. Amino acid sequence: CASSLQAPYEQYF.

This rearrangement joins TRBV6-5 to TRBJ2-7; TRBD2 might be the D (6 bases). The CDR3 is 12 residues long. Germline assignment: CDR1 MNHEY and CDR2 SVGAGI. V dropped 8 bases and J dropped 6 bases, with 14 bases sitting between them. The CDR3 here is CASRAGGGEQYF. CDR3 DNA sequence: TGTGCCAGCCGAGCCGGGGGTGGCGAGCAGTACTTC.

The chain uses TRBV28 and TRBJ2-5, with D tentatively TRBD2 (6 bases). The CDR3 spans 15 residues. Germline assignment: CDR1 MDHEN and CDR2 SYDVKM. The V gene lost 8 bases and the J gene lost 4 bases, with 20 bases spanning the gap. The CDR3 protein is CASGDRLERGETQYF. For the CDR3, the DNA is TGTGCCAGCGGTGACAGACTAGAAAGGGGAGAGACCCAGTACTTC.

Turning to this clone: At one of its ends the junction is not consistent with the germline gene, which may arise from a read error. This chain links TRBV27 with TRBJ2-1; 8 bases are shared with TRBD2. Germline CDR1 reads MNHEY; CDR2 reads SMNVEV (reference sequence). The CDR3 has 17 residues. In DNA form, the CDR3 reads TGTGCCAGTAGTTGGGAAGCGGGAGTAAGCTCCTACAATGAGCAGTTCTTC. Translation gives CASSWEAGVSSYNEQFF.

The sample holds a few counts of this clone. The chain combines TRBV5-4 with TRBJ1-2, with a possible D match to TRBD1 (5 bases). The CDR3 is 17 amino acids. V lost 2 bases to trimming and J lost 3 bases, with 20 bases between them. The germline gives CDR1 SGHNT, CDR2 YYREEE (reference sequence). The CDR3 is CASSFGGGIGRYYGYTF. The DNA of the CDR3 is TGTGCCAGCAGCTTTGGTGGGGGGATTGGGAGATACTATGGCTACACCTTC. Variable domain in full (rest from reference TRBV5-4 and TRBJ1-2): ETGVTQSPTHLIKTRGQQVTLRCSSQSGHNTVSWYQQALGQGPQFIFQYYREEENGRGNFPPRFSGLQFPNYSSELNVNALELDDSALYLCASSFGGGIGRYYGYTFGSGTRLTVV.

The chain carries TRBV27 and TRBJ1-1; D may be TRBD1 (5 bases). The V end lost 5 bases, the J end lost 0 bases, and 10 bases lay between the germline ends. Germline V gene lookup returns CDR1 MNHEY and CDR2 SMNVEV (reference sequence). This CDR3 contains 14 residues. The CDR3 DNA reads TGTGCCAGCAGTCCTCTGACAGTGAACACTGAAGCTTTCTTT. Translated, it gives CASSPLTVNTEAFF.

The CDR3: CASSSGYGNQPQHF. The CDR3 DNA reads as TGCGCCAGCAGCTCAGGGTATGGGAATCAGCCCCAGCATTTT. The chain combines TRBV4-1 with TRBJ1-5, with D possibly TRBD1 on 5 matching bases. V was cut by 5 bases and J by 4 bases, with 12 bases left in between. The CDR3 spans 14 residues. Germline V gives CDR1 MGHRA, CDR2 YSYEKL.

V gene TRBV5-8 combines with J gene TRBJ1-4; D unclear. The ends were cut back, 6 bases at V and 0 bases at J, with 12 bases in the middle. CDR1 SGHTS and CDR2 YDEGEE come from the germline V gene. The CDR3 is 15 residues long. This CDR3 reads CASKPLGATNEKLFF. CDR3 bases: TGTGCCAGCAAACCTTTAGGAGCAACTAATGAAAAACTGTTTTTT.

This clone has just a few counts. This sequence joins TRBV6-5 and TRBJ1-5, with D maybe TRBD1 (6 bases). V shed 2 bases and J shed 7 bases, with 9 bases lying between them. The CDR3 is 13 residues long. CDR1 is MNHEY and CDR2 is SVGAGI in the germline V gene. This chain's CDR3 is CASSYGGGQPQHF. CDR3 nucleotides: TGTGCCAGCAGTTACGGGGGGGGCCAGCCCCAGCATTTT.

This clone showed up just once. The chain combines TRBV5-5 with TRBJ2-3; TRBD2 matches 9 bases. The CDR3 sequence is 15 residues long. CDR1 SGHKS and CDR2 YYEKEE come from the germline V gene (reference sequence). With V trimmed by 5 bases and J by 2 bases, 6 bases remained unmatched. The DNA for the CDR3 is TGTGCCAGCAGTATGGGACTAGCCCCCACAGATACGCAGTATTTT. Protein product: CASSMGLAPTDTQYF. Variable domain in full (rest from reference TRBV5-5 and TRBJ2-3): DAGVTQSPTHLIKTRGQQVTLRCSPISGHKSVSWYQQVLGQGPQFIFQYYEKEERGRGNFPDRFSARQFPNYSSELNVNALLLGDSALYLCASSMGLAPTDTQYFGPGTRLTVL.

The CDR3 coding sequence is TGCGCCAGCAGTGAAAGGACAGGGACCGAGCAGTACTTC. Amino acids: CASSERTGTEQYF. This chain links TRBV10-2 with TRBJ2-7; 8 bases are a match to TRBD1. The junction had 4 bases not matched to a gene; V was cut back by 3 bases and J by 6 bases. Germline CDR1 is WSHSY and CDR2 is SAAADI. This CDR3 is 13 amino acids long.

The V gene is TRBV7-3, the J gene TRBJ2-1; no firm D call. V was pared by 2 bases and J by 7 bases, with 9 bases between. The CDR3 has 13 residues. The germline V gene has CDR1 SGHTA and CDR2 FQGTGA. The CDR3 nucleotides read TGTGCCAGCAGCTTATTGTCGGGTAATGAGCAGTTCTTC. Amino acid sequence: CASSLLSGNEQFF.

The chain is built from TRBV7-2 and TRBJ2-3; TRBD2 matches at 12 bases. Trimming at V came to 1 base and at J to 2 bases, leaving 7 bases not matched to a gene. Germline assignment: CDR1 SGHTA and CDR2 FQGNSA. This CDR3 region has 18 residues. The CDR3 reads CASSLGSRLAGVTDTQYF. The DNA for the CDR3 is TGTGCCAGCAGCTTAGGATCCAGACTAGCGGGAGTCACAGATACGCAGTATTTT.

Of note for this clone: Relative to the germline gene, one junction end is altered; a read error may explain this. J is TRBJ2-3 and V is TRBV18; 8 nucleotides agree with TRBD2. From germline, CDR1 is KGHSH and CDR2 LQKENI. The CDR3 spans 14 residues. The CDR3 DNA is TGTGCCACCTCACTTAGCGGGGGCACAGATACGCAGTATTTT. It encodes CATSLSGGTDTQYF.

This chain links TRBV5-6 with TRBJ1-2, with D unclear. In germline, CDR1 is SGHDT, CDR2 YYEEEE. This CDR3 has 14 amino acids. Trimming removed 3 bases at V and 4 bases at J, with 13 bases between. The CDR3 region is CASSYPGLGYGYTF. CDR3 in DNA: TGTGCCAGCAGCTATCCGGGTCTAGGCTATGGCTACACCTTC.

The chain employs TRBV18 and TRBJ1-5; TRBD1 matches at 8 bases. There are 17 residues in the CDR3. Losses at the gene ends were 3 bases for V and 7 bases for J; bases not matched to a gene: 14. CDR1 and CDR2 from the germline V gene are KGHSH and LQKENI. The DNA for the CDR3 is TGTGCCAGCTCACCGGTAATTTACTCAGGGGGCAGGCAGCCCCAGCATTTT. It yields the protein CASSPVIYSGGRQPQHF. Using reference TRBV18 and TRBJ1-5 for the parts outside the CDR3, the full variable domain is NAGVMQNPRHLVRRRGQEARLRCSPMKGHSHVYWYRQLPEEGLKFMVYLQKENIIDESGMPKERFSAEFPKEGPSILRIQQVVRGDSAAYFCASSPVIYSGGRQPQHFGDGTRLSIL.

In its sample, this clone was seen a few times. V usage is TRBV6-1 and J usage is TRBJ1-1; D remains ambiguous. The CDR3 extends over 13 amino acids. Per germline, CDR1 MNHNS and CDR2 SASEGT. V was clipped by 3 bases and J by 1 base, with 6 bases between them. The CDR3 nucleotides are TGTGCCAGCAGTGATACAGAGAACACTGAAGCTTTCTTT. It yields the protein CASSDTENTEAFF.

The chain has TRBV5-1 and TRBJ1-1; 9 bases agree with TRBD1. Looked up from germline, CDR1 is SGHRS and CDR2 is YFSETQ. The junction had 16 bases not matched to a gene; V was cut back by 4 bases and J by 0 bases. The CDR3 loop spans 19 amino acids. CDR3 loop: CASSASFPGQGSLNTEAFF. For the CDR3, the DNA is TGCGCCAGCAGCGCCTCCTTCCCGGGACAGGGCTCCCTGAACACTGAAGCTTTCTTT.

The gene calls are TRBV2 and TRBJ1-1, with 8 bases that match TRBD1. The CDR3 is 11 amino acids. Germline lookup yields CDR1 SNHLY and CDR2 FYNNEI. The V and J ends lost 8 bases and 4 bases, in that order; junction bases with no gene match: 0. CDR3 bases: TGTGCCAGCGACAGGGGCACTGAAGCTTTCTTT. This gives the protein CASDRGTEAFF.

The chain recombines TRBV10-3 with TRBJ2-7; 9 bases map to TRBD1. This CDR3 spans 15 amino acids. CDR1 ENHRY and CDR2 SYGVKD come from the germline V gene. J was trimmed by 4 bases and V by 6 bases; bases with no gene match: 10. The CDR3 protein is CAIRDGQGIQYEQYF. The CDR3 region has the DNA TGTGCCATCAGAGACGGACAGGGGATCCAGTACGAGCAGTACTTC.

Comment on this clone: One junction end disagrees with the germline gene, perhaps due to a read error. This chain connects TRBV10-1 to TRBJ2-3; D not certain. CDR1 is WNHNN, CDR2 SYGVQD, per germline (reference sequence). This CDR3 spans 13 amino acids. This CDR3 reads CASSESNAARPHF. CDR3 DNA sequence: TGCGCCAGCAGTGAGTCGAACGCGGCCCGACCTCATTTT.

The V call is TRBV7-9, the J call TRBJ2-3, with D possibly being TRBD1 (6 bases). The CDR3 is 15 amino acids. With 2 bases removed from V and 2 bases from J, the gap between germline ends came to 11 bases. Germline V lookup: CDR1 SEHNR, CDR2 FQNEAQ (reference sequence). The CDR3 here is CASSLPRTDTDTQYF. In DNA form, the CDR3 reads TGTGCCAGCAGCTTACCTCGGACAGACACAGATACGCAGTATTTT.

The chain links TRBV6-5 to TRBJ1-1; 8 bases align to TRBD1. Germline assignment: CDR1 MNHEY and CDR2 SVGAGI. The CDR3 is 15 residues long. Losses at the gene ends were 2 bases for V and 5 bases for J; bases not matched to a gene: 7. The CDR3 sequence: CASSYDRGIGTEAFF. The CDR3 DNA reads TGTGCCAGCAGTTACGACAGGGGAATTGGTACTGAAGCTTTCTTT.

The V call is TRBV7-6, the J call TRBJ1-5, with TRBD1 identical over 9 bases. Germline-derived CDR1 and CDR2 are SGHVS and FNYEAQ. CDR3 length: 15 amino acids. J was trimmed by 5 bases and V by 2 bases; bases with no gene match: 4. The CDR3 is CASSLRQGGDQPQHF. CDR3 DNA sequence: TGTGCCAGCAGCTTACGACAGGGGGGGGATCAGCCCCAGCATTTT.

The CDR3: CASSFGQFYEQYF. Written as DNA, the CDR3 is TGTGCCAGCAGTTTTGGGCAGTTCTACGAGCAGTACTTC. The J gene is TRBJ2-7, the V gene TRBV27; no clear D gene. V lost 3 bases to trimming and J lost 3 bases, with 9 bases between them. Looked up from germline, CDR1 is MNHEY and CDR2 is SMNVEV (reference sequence). The CDR3 is made up of 13 amino acids.